Listed below are T cell receptor beta chains from one sample, sequenced in a study of shared clonotypes between healthy human individuals. Repertoires were generated with immunoSEQ multiplex PCR, while TCRdb's copy carries only in-frame clones and drops some. Of about 820,000 clones in the sample, nearly 95% were seen once. Sequencing was carried out using naive CD8+ T cells sorted from blood. These receptors all come from a man in his thirties or forties in good health. CDR3s include the opening cysteine and the closing phenylalanine or tryptophan. D genes are given only for firm matches.

j_call v_call d_call cdr3_length cdr3_nt cdr3_aa
TRBJ1-1 TRBV7-8 TRBD1 15 TGTGCCAGCAGCACCTACAGGGGGCTGAACACTGAAGCTTTCTTT CASSTYRGLNTEAFF
TRBJ2-1 TRBV19 . 14 TGTGCCAGTAGCATGAGGGACATCTACAATGAGCAGTTCTTC CASSMRDIYNEQFF
TRBJ2-7 TRBV5-1 . 15 TGCGCCAGCAGCCTGGATGGGGACACCCCCTACGAGCAGTACTTC CASSLDGDTPYEQYF
TRBJ2-2 TRBV9 TRBD2 17 TGTGCCAGCAGCGCACAAGGGAGGGGATCGAACACCGGGGAGCTGTTTTTT CASSAQGRGSNTGELFF
TRBJ2-3 TRBV5-8 . 14 TGTGCCAGCAGCTTGGGGGGCCTCTCAGATACGCAGTATTTT CASSLGGLSDTQYF
TRBJ2-1 TRBV4-2 TRBD2 15 TGTGCCAGCAGCCAAGATGGTGGGGGACTAAATGAGCAGTTCTTC CASSQDGGGLNEQFF
TRBJ2-7 TRBV29-1 . 12 TGCAGCGGAGCGGAAAACTCCTACGAGCAGTACTTC CSGAENSYEQYF
TRBJ2-6 TRBV27 . 17 TGTGCCAGCAGTTTCGTAGCGGAGCCCTCTGGGGCCAACGTCCTGACTTTC CASSFVAEPSGANVLTF
TRBJ1-2 TRBV5-6 . 12 TGTGCCAGCAGCTTTAGGGCTCGGGGCTACACCTTC CASSFRARGYTF
TRBJ1-1 TRBV4-1 TRBD1 17 TGCGCCAGCAGCCAAGATACAGGACAGGGGCGTAACACTGAAGCTTTCTTT CASSQDTGQGRNTEAFF